This section outlines one TCR beta chain sequence together with its context. This specimen belongs to a study of cytomegalovirus exposure and HLA in healthy donors. PCR used 60 Vbeta primers and 13 Jbeta primers. This table comes from immunoSEQ multiplex PCR, and its TCRdb copy is limited to in-frame clones, with some not included. This table holds around 40,000 clones, about three quarters found once. The CDR3 sequence is 21 residues long. J lost 4 bases, V lost 0 bases, and 21 bases had no gene match. Germline V CDR1 and CDR2: WSHSY, SAAADI. The source of this sequence is a woman aged 25 to 39 in good health and CMV-seronegative. The sequenced material came from PBMCs. J is TRBJ2-1 and V is TRBV10-2; the match to TRBD2 covers 7 bases. The CDR3 sequence is CASSESLDWAGDQLGYNEQFF. CDR3 nucleotides: TGCGCCAGCAGTGAGTCCCTCGACTGGGCGGGAGATCAACTTGGATACAATGAGCAGTTCTTC.